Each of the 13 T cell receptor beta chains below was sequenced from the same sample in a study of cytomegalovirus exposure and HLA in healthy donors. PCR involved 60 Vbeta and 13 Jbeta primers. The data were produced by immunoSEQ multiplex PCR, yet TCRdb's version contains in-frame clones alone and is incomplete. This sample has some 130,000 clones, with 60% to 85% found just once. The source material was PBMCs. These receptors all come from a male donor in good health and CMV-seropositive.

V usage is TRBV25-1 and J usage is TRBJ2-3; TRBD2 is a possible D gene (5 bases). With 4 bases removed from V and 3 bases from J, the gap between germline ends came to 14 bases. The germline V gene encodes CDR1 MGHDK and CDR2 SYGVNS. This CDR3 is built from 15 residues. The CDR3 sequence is CASSAGEGWTDTQYF. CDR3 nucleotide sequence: TGTGCCAGCAGTGCCGGGGAAGGGTGGACAGATACGCAGTATTTT.

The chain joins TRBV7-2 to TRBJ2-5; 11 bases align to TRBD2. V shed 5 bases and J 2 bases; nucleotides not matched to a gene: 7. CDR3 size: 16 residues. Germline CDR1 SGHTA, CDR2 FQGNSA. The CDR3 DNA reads TGTGCCAGCAGCCCTCGTAGCGGGAGGGCACAAGAGACCCAGTACTTC. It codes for CASSPRSGRAQETQYF. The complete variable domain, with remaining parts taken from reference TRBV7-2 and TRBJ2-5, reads GAGVSQSPSNKVTEKGKDVELRCDPISGHTALYWYRQSLGQGLEFLIYFQGNSAPDKSGLPSDRFSAERTGGSVSTLTIQRTQQEDSAVYLCASSPRSGRAQETQYFGPGTRLLVL.

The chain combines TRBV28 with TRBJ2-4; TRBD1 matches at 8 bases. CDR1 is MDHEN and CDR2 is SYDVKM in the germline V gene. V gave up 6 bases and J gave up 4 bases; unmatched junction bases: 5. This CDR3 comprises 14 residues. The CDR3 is CASRRTGSKNIQYF. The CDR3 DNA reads TGTGCCAGCAGACGGACAGGGAGTAAAAACATTCAGTACTTC.

As DNA, the CDR3 is TGTGCCAGCCAGGAGCGGGGGGGCTTGGAGACCCAGTACTTC. Its translation is CASQERGGLETQYF. The chain joins TRBV6-1 to TRBJ2-5, with TRBD2 matching 10 bases. This CDR3 comprises 14 residues. The ends lost 8 bases at V and 5 bases at J; junction bases unmatched: 8. In germline, CDR1 is MNHNS, CDR2 SASEGT.

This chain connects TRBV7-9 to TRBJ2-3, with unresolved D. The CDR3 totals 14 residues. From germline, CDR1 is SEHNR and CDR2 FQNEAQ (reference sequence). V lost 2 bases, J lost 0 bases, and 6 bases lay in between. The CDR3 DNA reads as TGTGCCAGCAGCTTAAGCTCTAGCACAGATACGCAGTATTTT. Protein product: CASSLSSSTDTQYF.

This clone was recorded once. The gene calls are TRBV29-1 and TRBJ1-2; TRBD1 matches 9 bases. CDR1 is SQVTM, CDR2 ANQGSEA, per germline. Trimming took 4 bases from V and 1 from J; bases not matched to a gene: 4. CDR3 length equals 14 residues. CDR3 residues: CSVGGTGHNYGYTF. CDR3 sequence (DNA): TGCAGCGTTGGGGGGACAGGGCATAACTATGGCTACACCTTC.

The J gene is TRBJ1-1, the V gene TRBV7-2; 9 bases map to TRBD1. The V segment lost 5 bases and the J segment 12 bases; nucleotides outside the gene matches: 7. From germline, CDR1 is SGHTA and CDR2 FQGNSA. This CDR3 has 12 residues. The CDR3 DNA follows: TGTGCCAGCAGCCTGTCGGGACAGGGAACTTTCTTT. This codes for CASSLSGQGTFF.

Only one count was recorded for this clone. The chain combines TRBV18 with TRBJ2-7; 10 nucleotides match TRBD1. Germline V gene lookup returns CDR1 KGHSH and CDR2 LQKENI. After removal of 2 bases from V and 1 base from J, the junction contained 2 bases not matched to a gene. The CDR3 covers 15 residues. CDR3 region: CASSPGTGASYEQYF. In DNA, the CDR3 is TGTGCCAGCTCACCAGGGACAGGGGCTTCCTACGAGCAGTACTTC.

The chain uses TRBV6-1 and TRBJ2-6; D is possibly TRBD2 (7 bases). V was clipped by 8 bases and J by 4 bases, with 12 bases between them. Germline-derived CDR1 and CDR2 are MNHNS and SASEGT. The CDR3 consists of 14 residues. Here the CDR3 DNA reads TGTGCCAGCCGGGGGGCGTCCGGGGCCAACGTCCTGACTTTC. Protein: CASRGASGANVLTF.

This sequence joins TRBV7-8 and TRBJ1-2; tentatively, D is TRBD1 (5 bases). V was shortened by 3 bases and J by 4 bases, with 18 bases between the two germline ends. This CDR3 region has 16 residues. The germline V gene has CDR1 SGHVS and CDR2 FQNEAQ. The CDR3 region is CASSLGGAGSGYGYTF. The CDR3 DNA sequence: TGTGCCAGCAGCTTGGGGGGAGCAGGCTCGGGCTATGGCTACACCTTC.

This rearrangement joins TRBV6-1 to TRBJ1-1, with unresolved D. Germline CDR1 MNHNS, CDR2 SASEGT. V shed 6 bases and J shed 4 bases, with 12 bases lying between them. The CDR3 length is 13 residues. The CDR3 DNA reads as TGTGCCAGCAGGAGCGAATGGAGCACTGAAGCTTTCTTT. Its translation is CASRSEWSTEAFF.

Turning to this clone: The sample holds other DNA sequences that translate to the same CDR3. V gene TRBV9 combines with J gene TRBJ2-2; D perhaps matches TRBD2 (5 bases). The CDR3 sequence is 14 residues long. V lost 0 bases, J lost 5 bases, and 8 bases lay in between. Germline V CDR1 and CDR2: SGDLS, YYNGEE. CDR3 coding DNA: TGTGCCAGCAGCGTAGGGTCGGGAACCGGGGAGCTGTTTTTT. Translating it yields CASSVGSGTGELFF.

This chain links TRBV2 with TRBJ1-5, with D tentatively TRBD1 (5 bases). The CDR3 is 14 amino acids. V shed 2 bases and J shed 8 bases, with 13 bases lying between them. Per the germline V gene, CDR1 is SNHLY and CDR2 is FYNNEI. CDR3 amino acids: CASSEMTGAEPQHF. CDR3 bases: TGTGCCAGCAGTGAAATGACTGGGGCCGAGCCCCAGCATTTT. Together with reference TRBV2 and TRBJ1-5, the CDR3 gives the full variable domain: EPEVTQTPSHQVTQMGQEVILRCVPISNHLYFYWYRQILGQKVEFLVSFYNNEISEKSEIFDDQFSVERPDGSNFTLKIRSTKLEDSAMYFCASSEMTGAEPQHFGDGTRLSIL.